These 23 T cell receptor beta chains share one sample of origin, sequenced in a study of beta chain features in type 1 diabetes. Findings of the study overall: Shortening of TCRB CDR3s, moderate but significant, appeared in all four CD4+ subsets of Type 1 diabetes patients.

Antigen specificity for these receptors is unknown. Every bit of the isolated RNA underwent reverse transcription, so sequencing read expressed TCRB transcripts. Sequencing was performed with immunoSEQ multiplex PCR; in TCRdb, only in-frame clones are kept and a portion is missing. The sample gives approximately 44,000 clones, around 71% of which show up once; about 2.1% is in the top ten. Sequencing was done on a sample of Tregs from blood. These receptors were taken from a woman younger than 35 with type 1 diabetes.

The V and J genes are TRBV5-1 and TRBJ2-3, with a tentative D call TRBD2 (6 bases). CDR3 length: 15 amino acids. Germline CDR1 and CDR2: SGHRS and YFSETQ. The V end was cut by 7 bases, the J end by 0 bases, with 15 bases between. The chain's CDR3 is CASCKVAASTDTQYF. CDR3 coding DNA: TGCGCCAGCTGTAAGGTAGCGGCTAGCACAGATACGCAGTATTTT.

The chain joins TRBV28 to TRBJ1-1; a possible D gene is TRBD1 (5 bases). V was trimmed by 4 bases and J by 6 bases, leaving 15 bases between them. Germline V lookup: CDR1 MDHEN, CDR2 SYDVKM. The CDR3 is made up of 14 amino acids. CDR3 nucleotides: TGTGCCAGCAGTTACCAGCGGGGGACCGCTGAAGCTTTCTTT. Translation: CASSYQRGTAEAFF.

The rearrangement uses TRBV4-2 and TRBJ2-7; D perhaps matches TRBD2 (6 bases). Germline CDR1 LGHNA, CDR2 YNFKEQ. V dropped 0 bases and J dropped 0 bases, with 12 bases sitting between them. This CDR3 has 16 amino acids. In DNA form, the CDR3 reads TGTGCCAGCAGCCAAGAGCTTGCGGGGCCCTCCTACGAGCAGTACTTC. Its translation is CASSQELAGPSYEQYF.

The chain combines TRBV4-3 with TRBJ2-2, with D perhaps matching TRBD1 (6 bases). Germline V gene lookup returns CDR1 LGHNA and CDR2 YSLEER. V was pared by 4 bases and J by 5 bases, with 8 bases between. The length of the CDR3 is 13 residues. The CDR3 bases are TGCGCCAGCAGCCGTACAGGGACCGGGGAGCTGTTTTTT. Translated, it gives CASSRTGTGELFF.

The CDR3 DNA reads as TGTGCCAGCAGCCAAGAACTAGCGGGAGGGGAGACCCAGTACTTC. This codes for CASSQELAGGETQYF. The J gene is TRBJ2-5, the V gene TRBV4-2, with 13 positions matching TRBD2. Germline lookup yields CDR1 LGHNA and CDR2 YNFKEQ. V was pared by 0 bases and J by 5 bases, with 0 bases of the junction left unmatched. The CDR3 contains 15 residues.

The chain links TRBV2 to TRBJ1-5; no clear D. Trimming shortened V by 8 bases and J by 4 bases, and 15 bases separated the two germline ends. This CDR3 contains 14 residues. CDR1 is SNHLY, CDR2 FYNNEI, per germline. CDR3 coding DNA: TGTGCCAGCGTGGACTCCGACGTTAATCAGCCCCAGCATTTT. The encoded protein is CASVDSDVNQPQHF.

CDR3 nucleotides: TGCGCCAGCAGCTTTGAGGGGGCGGTCGGGGAGCTGTTTTTT. Its protein is CASSFEGAVGELFF. The chain employs TRBV5-1 and TRBJ2-2; TRBD1 agrees at 7 bases. CDR1 and CDR2 (germline): SGHRS, YFSETQ. The CDR3 totals 14 residues. The V and J ends lost 2 bases and 7 bases, in that order; junction bases with no gene match: 5.

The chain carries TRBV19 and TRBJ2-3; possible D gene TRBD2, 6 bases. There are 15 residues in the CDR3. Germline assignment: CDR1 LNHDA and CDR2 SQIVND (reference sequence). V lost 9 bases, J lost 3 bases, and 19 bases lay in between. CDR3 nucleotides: TGTGCCAGCGACAACCCGGGACTCAAAACAGATACGCAGTATTTT. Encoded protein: CASDNPGLKTDTQYF.

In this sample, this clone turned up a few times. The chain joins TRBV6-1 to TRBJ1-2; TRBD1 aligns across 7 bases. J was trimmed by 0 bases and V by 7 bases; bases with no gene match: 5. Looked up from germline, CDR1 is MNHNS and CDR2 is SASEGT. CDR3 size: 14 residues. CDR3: CASTGQGANYGYTF. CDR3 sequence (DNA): TGTGCCAGCACGGGCCAGGGGGCTAACTATGGCTACACCTTC.

The CDR3 nucleotides read TGCGCCAGCAGCTTGTATGCGGGGAGGTACAATGAGCAGTTCTTC. Translation: CASSLYAGRYNEQFF. The genes are TRBV5-1 and TRBJ2-1; the D gene is possibly TRBD2 (6 bases). Germline CDR1 is SGHRS and CDR2 is YFSETQ. Trimming left V 1 base short and J 4 bases short, with 12 bases between. The CDR3 runs to 15 residues.

The CDR3 DNA reads TGTGCCAGCAGCCGCCGGAGATCCTACGAGCAGTACTTC. Protein sequence: CASSRRRSYEQYF. This rearrangement joins TRBV6-5 to TRBJ2-7; no reliable D call. This CDR3 region has 13 residues. The germline CDR1 and CDR2 sequences are MNHEY and SVGAGI. Between the trimmed V and J ends, which lost 6 bases and 1 base, there was a span of 10 bases.

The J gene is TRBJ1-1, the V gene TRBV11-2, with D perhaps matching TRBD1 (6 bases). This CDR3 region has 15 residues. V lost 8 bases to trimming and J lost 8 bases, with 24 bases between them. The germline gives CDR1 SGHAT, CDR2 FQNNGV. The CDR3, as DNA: TGTGCCAGCCGACAGACGGCAGGGGCAATAGGGGAAGCTTTCTTT. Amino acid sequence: CASRQTAGAIGEAFF.

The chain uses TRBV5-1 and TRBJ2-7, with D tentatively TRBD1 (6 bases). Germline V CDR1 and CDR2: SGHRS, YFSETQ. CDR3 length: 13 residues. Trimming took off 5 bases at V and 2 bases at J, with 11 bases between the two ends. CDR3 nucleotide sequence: TGCGCCAGCAGAAATACAGGGACCTACGAGCAGTACTTC. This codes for CASRNTGTYEQYF. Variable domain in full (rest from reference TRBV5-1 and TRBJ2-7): KAGVTQTPRYLIKTRGQQVTLSCSPISGHRSVSWYQQTPGQGLQFLFEYFSETQRNKGNFPGRFSGRQFSNSRSEMNVSTLELGDSALYLCASRNTGTYEQYFGPGTRLTVT.

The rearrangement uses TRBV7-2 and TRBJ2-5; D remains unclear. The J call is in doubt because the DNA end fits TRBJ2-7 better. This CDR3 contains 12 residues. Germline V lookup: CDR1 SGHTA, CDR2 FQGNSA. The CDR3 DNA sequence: TGTGCCAGCAGCTCCACACACTACGAGCAGTACTTC. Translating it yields CASSSTHYEQYF.

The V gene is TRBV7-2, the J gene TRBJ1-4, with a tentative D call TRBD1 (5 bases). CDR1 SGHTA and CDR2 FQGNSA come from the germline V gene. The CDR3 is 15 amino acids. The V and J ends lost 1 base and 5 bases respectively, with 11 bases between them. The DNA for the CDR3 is TGTGCCAGCAGCTTAGGAACAGGACGAAATGAAAAACTGTTTTTT. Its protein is CASSLGTGRNEKLFF.

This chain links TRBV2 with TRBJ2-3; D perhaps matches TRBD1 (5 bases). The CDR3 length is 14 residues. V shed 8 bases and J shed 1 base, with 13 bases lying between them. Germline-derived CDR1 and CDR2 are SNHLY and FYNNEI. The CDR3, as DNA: TGTGCCAGCTTACTGACAGAGGGCACAGATACGCAGTATTTT. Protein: CASLLTEGTDTQYF.

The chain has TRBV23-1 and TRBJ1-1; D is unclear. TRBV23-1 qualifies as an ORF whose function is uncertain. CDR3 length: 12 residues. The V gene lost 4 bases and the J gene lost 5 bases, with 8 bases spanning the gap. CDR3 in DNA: TGCGCCAGCAGTCCCCGTGAGACTGAAGCTTTCTTT. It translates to CASSPRETEAFF.

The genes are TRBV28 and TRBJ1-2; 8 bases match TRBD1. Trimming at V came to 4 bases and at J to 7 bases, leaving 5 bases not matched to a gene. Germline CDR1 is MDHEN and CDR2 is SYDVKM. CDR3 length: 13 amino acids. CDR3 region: CASSSPGQAGYTF. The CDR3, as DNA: TGTGCCAGCAGTTCACCGGGACAGGCTGGCTACACCTTC.

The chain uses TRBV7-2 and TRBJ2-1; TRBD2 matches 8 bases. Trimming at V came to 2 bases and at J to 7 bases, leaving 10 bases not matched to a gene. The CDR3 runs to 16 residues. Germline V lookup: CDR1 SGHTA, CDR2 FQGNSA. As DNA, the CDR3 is TGTGCCAGCAGCTTAAGCCCCGGGGGGGGAAGGAATGAGCAGTTCTTC. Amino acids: CASSLSPGGGRNEQFF. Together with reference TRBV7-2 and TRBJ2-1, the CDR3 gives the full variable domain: GAGVSQSPSNKVTEKGKDVELRCDPISGHTALYWYRQSLGQGLEFLIYFQGNSAPDKSGLPSDRFSAERTGGSVSTLTIQRTQQEDSAVYLCASSLSPGGGRNEQFFGPGTRLTVL.

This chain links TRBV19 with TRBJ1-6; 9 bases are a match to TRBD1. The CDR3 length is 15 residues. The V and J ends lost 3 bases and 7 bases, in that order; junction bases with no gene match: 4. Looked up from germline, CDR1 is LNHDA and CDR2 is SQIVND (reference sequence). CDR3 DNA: TGTGCCAGTAGTATCTTGGACAGGGGAAATTCACCCCTCCACTTT. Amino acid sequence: CASSILDRGNSPLHF.

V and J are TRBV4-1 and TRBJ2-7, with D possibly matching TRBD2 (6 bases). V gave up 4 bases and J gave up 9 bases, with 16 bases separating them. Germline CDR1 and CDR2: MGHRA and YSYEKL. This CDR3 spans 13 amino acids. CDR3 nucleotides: TGCGCCAGCAGCCCCGGCGGGGCCTCAGGGCAGTACTTC. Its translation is CASSPGGASGQYF.

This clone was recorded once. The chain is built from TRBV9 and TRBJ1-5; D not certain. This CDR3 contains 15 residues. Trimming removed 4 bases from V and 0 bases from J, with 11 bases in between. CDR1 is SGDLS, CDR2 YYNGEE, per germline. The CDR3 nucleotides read TGTGCCAGCAGCAATTCCGGGTATAGCAATCAGCCCCAGCATTTT. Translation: CASSNSGYSNQPQHF.

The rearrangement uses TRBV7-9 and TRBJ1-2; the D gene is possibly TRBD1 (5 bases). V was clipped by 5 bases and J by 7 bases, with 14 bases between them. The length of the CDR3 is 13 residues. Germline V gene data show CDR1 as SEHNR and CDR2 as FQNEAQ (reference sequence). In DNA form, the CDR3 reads TGTGCCAGCAGCCTAGGGGAGGGAAGTGGCTACACCTTC. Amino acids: CASSLGEGSGYTF.